The rows below give T cell receptor beta chains drawn from one sample of a study of T-cell memory formation after mild COVID-19. TCRdb itself ran the 5' RACE reads through MiXCR, one entry per CDR3 protein. Of around 500,000 distinct CDR3 sequences listed, about 20% were seen once; the top ten hold around an eighth. Sequenced sample: PBMCs or a T cell subset sorted from them (not recorded which). These receptors all stem from an adult woman who had mild COVID-19 (a few samples of this study predate the infection). Cell type and time point are not known. The CDR3 runs from the conserved cysteine through the conserved F or W. The order of the fields is CDR3 DNA, CDR3 protein, clone size, D gene, V gene, J gene. D genes are given only for firm matches. Clone size is stated in some rows and not others, as once, few, many or a class when expanded.

TGTGCCACCAGCAGAGAACGGGAGGGCCTGGCAGATACGCAGTATTTT	CATSREREGLADTQYF	-	TRBD2	TRBV15	TRBJ2-3
TGTGCCAGCAGCGACCCGGCGGGATGGGGCACTGAAGCTTTCTTT	CASSDPAGWGTEAFF	-	-	TRBV7-9	TRBJ1-1
TGTGCCAGCATTGGACAGCCCTACGAGCAGTACTTC	CASIGQPYEQYF	few	-	TRBV6-1	TRBJ2-7
TGTGCCAGCAGTAGAGGGCACTACGAGCAGTACTTC	CASSRGHYEQYF	-	-	TRBV5-6	TRBJ2-7
TGTGCCAGCAGCTCCTACAGGGGGGATGAGCAGTACTTC	CASSSYRGDEQYF	few	TRBD1	TRBV7-7	TRBJ2-7
TGTGCCAGCAGCCCCCGTCCCCAGCAGGGAGACTTGGGCACTGAAGCTTTCTTT	CASSPRPQQGDLGTEAFF	few	-	TRBV5-5	TRBJ1-1
TGTGCCAGCAGCTTAGCGGGAGGCCTCGATGAGCAGTTCTTC	CASSLAGGLDEQFF	many	TRBD2	TRBV7-3	TRBJ2-1
TGTGCCAGTAGTCCTAGCGGGAGGGCCTCTAGGGATGAGCAGTTCTTC	CASSPSGRASRDEQFF	few	TRBD2	TRBV19	TRBJ2-1
TGTGCCAGCAACAGCGGGAGCACGACCGGGGAGCTGTTTTTT	CASNSGSTTGELFF	many	TRBD2	TRBV6-2/TRBV6-3	TRBJ2-2
TGTGCCATCAGTGGGGGAGCGGGGGGGATCACAGATACGCAGTATTTT	CAISGGAGGITDTQYF	-	TRBD2	TRBV10-3	TRBJ2-3
TGTGCCAGCAGCTTGCTACTAGCGAGGAGCCAACCTACTACAGATACGCAGTATTTT	CASSLLLARSQPTTDTQYF	few	TRBD2	TRBV5-6	TRBJ2-3
TGTGCCAGCGGGAGGACAGGAACGACCTACGAGCAGTACTTC	CASGRTGTTYEQYF	-	-	TRBV27	TRBJ2-7
TGTGCCAGCAGCCGGGTGGGGGCGAACGAGCAGTACTTC	CASSRVGANEQYF	-	-	TRBV7-6	TRBJ2-7
TGCAGTGCTAGAAATCGGCGGGTGGGGGGCACAGATACGCAGTATTTT	CSARNRRVGGTDTQYF	many	-	TRBV20-1	TRBJ2-3